A single sample is the source of the 23 T cell receptor beta chains below, sequenced in a study of CD8 T cells in ankylosing spondylitis. TCRdb redid the calling of the 5' RACE reads with MiXCR, one entry per CDR3 protein. This sample has some 240,000 distinct CDR3 sequences, with roughly 8.6% found just once. Sequences were obtained from blood, either unsorted or a sorted T cell fraction (not recorded which). These receptors came from a male donor with ankylosing spondylitis or in good health (not recorded which).

In its sample, this clonotype was seen many times. The chain couples TRBV6-2 or TRBV6-3 to TRBJ2-1, with D possibly being TRBD1 (5 bases). Trimming left V 2 bases short and J 7 bases short, with 24 bases between. The CDR3 has 18 amino acids. The germline V gene has CDR1 MNHEY and CDR2 SVGEGT. The CDR3 spells CASSYGVGAIGVRNEQFF. DNA for the CDR3: TGTGCCAGCAGTTACGGCGTAGGGGCCATAGGGGTGCGGAATGAGCAGTTCTTC.

This clonotype was observed at least ten times. The genes are TRBV6-2 or TRBV6-3 and TRBJ2-1; 9 nucleotides line up with TRBD2. The CDR3 covers 16 residues. Germline-derived CDR1 and CDR2 are MNHEY and SVGEGT. V dropped 6 bases and J dropped 4; count of bases not matched to a gene: 10. CDR3 sequence (DNA): TGTGCCAGCAGCCCACCGCTAGCGGGACAATACAATGAGCAGTTCTTC. It specifies CASSPPLAGQYNEQFF.

This clonotype was recorded at least ten times. V gene TRBV2 combines with J gene TRBJ1-1; TRBD1 agrees at 7 bases. V lost 0 bases to trimming and J lost 5 bases; unmatched junction nucleotides: 3. CDR1 and CDR2 (germline): SNHLY, FYNNEI. This CDR3 has 14 amino acids. In DNA form, the CDR3 reads TGTGCCAGCAGTGAAGCAGGGGGCGGGACTGAAGCTTTCTTT. It encodes CASSEAGGGTEAFF.

This clonotype was observed at least ten times. V is TRBV20-1 and J is TRBJ2-2; D not certain. Per the germline V gene, CDR1 is DFQATT and CDR2 is SNEGSKA (reference sequence). V dropped 5 bases and J dropped 5 bases, with 6 bases sitting between them. CDR3 size: 11 residues. In DNA form, the CDR3 reads TGCAGTGCTGGTCATACCGGGGAGCTGTTTTTT. Protein sequence: CSAGHTGELFF.

In its sample, this clonotype was seen a few times. This chain links TRBV18 with TRBJ1-5; D unclear. Germline V gene lookup returns CDR1 KGHSH and CDR2 LQKENI. The CDR3 length is 16 residues. Deletions cut 2 bases from V and 5 bases from J, with 16 bases between. Here the CDR3 DNA reads TGTGCCAGCTCACCAAGGATTTCGGTGGTAGATCAGCCCCAGCATTTT. Residues: CASSPRISVVDQPQHF.

The sample holds a few counts of this clonotype. V and J are TRBV5-1 and TRBJ2-7, with 8 bases aligning to TRBD2. There are 17 residues in the CDR3. The V gene's germline CDR1 is SGHRS and CDR2 YFSETQ. J gave up 0 bases and V 5 bases, and 13 bases lay outside the gene matches. The CDR3 sequence is CASSTTPHGTSSYEQYF. DNA of the CDR3: TGCGCCAGCAGTACTACGCCCCACGGGACTAGCTCCTACGAGCAGTACTTC.

In its sample, this clonotype was seen many times. The chain is built from TRBV30 and TRBJ1-5; unclear D gene. The CDR3 runs to 13 residues. V lost 2 bases and J 1 base, leaving 6 bases between the germline ends. Germline loops: CDR1 GTSNPN, CDR2 SVGIG (reference sequence). CDR3 protein: CAWSIGSNQPQHF. The CDR3 DNA sequence: TGTGCCTGGAGTATTGGAAGCAATCAGCCCCAGCATTTT. The full variable domain, rest sourced from reference TRBV30 and TRBJ1-5, is SQTIHQWPATLVQPVGSPLSLECTVEGTSNPNLYWYRQAAGRGLQLLFYSVGIGQISSEVPQNLSASRPQDRQFILSSKKLLLSDSGFYLCAWSIGSNQPQHFGDGTRLSIL.

This clonotype was counted ten times or more. This chain joins TRBV12-3 or TRBV12-4 and TRBJ2-4; D possibly corresponds to TRBD1 (6 bases). The V end was cut by 5 bases, the J end by 6 bases, with 17 bases between. The CDR3 extends over 15 amino acids. The CDR3 DNA sequence: TGTGCCAGCAGTCCCCCCGAACAGGGTCGAAACATTCAGTACTTC. It translates to CASSPPEQGRNIQYF.

This clonotype has a handful of counts. V is TRBV7-3 and J is TRBJ1-1; D might be TRBD1 (5 bases). Trimming removed 2 bases from V and 1 base from J, with 11 bases in between. The germline CDR1 and CDR2 sequences are SGHTA and FQGTGA. The CDR3 covers 15 residues. The CDR3 here is CASSLPWGRNTEAFF. DNA of the CDR3: TGTGCCAGCAGCTTACCGTGGGGCAGGAACACTGAAGCTTTCTTT.

This clonotype was detected ten times or more. This chain links TRBV18 with TRBJ1-3; no definite D call. This CDR3 region has 16 residues. V was pared by 3 bases and J by 0 bases, with 12 bases between. Germline V gene sequence: CDR1 KGHSH, CDR2 LQKENI. The CDR3 sequence: CASSPTIGISGNTIYF. CDR3 sequence (DNA): TGTGCCAGCTCACCCACCATTGGGATCTCTGGAAACACCATATATTTT. The full variable domain, with the rest looked up from reference TRBV18 and TRBJ1-3, is NAGVMQNPRHLVRRRGQEARLRCSPMKGHSHVYWYRQLPEEGLKFMVYLQKENIIDESGMPKERFSAEFPKEGPSILRIQQVVRGDSAAYFCASSPTIGISGNTIYFGEGSWLTVV.

The table lists this clonotype with many counts. This chain uses TRBV7-9 with TRBJ2-7; D is uncertain. Germline-derived CDR1 and CDR2 are SEHNR and FQNEAQ (reference sequence). This CDR3 comprises 14 residues. The V end was cut by 4 bases, the J end by 3 bases, with 13 bases between. CDR3 protein: CASSSQKWVYEQYF. CDR3 in DNA: TGTGCCAGCAGCTCTCAGAAGTGGGTCTACGAGCAGTACTTC.

This clonotype was seen many times. The rearrangement uses TRBV5-1 and TRBJ2-7; TRBD2 matches 7 bases. The germline CDR1 and CDR2 sequences are SGHRS and YFSETQ. After removal of 9 bases from V and 6 bases from J, the junction contained 3 bases not matched to a gene. This CDR3 contains 10 residues. CDR3 DNA: TGCGCCAAACCGGGGGGCGAGCAGTACTTC. It specifies CAKPGGEQYF.

This clonotype was seen at least ten times. V is TRBV12-3 or TRBV12-4 and J is TRBJ2-2, with unresolved D. The CDR3 spans 13 residues. Deletions cut 3 bases from V and 7 bases from J, with 9 bases between. The CDR3: CASSFVWGGELFF. The CDR3 DNA sequence: TGTGCCAGCAGTTTTGTGTGGGGCGGGGAGCTGTTTTTT.

The chain uses TRBV7-9 and TRBJ1-1, with D hard to call. The V gene lost 4 bases and the J gene lost 11 bases, with 14 bases spanning the gap. This CDR3 is 12 amino acids long. CDR1 SEHNR and CDR2 FQNEAQ come from the germline V gene (reference sequence). For the CDR3, the DNA is TGTGCCAGCAGCTCCCCCGAGGTCGGCGCTTTCTTT. Its translation is CASSSPEVGAFF.

V gene TRBV10-3 combines with J gene TRBJ1-5; D ambiguous. The CDR3 extends over 16 amino acids. From germline, CDR1 is ENHRY and CDR2 SYGVKD. V lost 0 bases and J lost 4, with 13 bases in between. This CDR3 reads CAISESAQIGNQPQHF. In nucleotides, the CDR3 is TGTGCCATCAGTGAGTCCGCACAGATCGGGAATCAGCCCCAGCATTTT.

The chain links TRBV5-1 to TRBJ2-1; D not resolved. Per the germline V gene, CDR1 is SGHRS and CDR2 is YFSETQ. This CDR3 has 12 residues. The germline V and J ends were trimmed by 4 bases and 5 bases, with 7 bases remaining between them. In DNA form, the CDR3 reads TGCGCCAGCAGCGACGTAAACAATGAGCAGTTCTTC. Translation: CASSDVNNEQFF.

In this sample, this clonotype turned up a few times. The genes are TRBV30 and TRBJ2-1; 9 nucleotides line up with TRBD2. V dropped 5 bases and J dropped 0; count of bases not matched to a gene: 5. Per germline, CDR1 GTSNPN and CDR2 SVGIG (reference sequence). The CDR3 totals 15 residues. The CDR3 region has the DNA TGTGCCTGGGAGCTAGCGGGAAGCTCCTACAATGAGCAGTTCTTC. Encoded protein: CAWELAGSSYNEQFF.

At least ten counts were recorded for this clonotype. The chain combines TRBV5-1 with TRBJ2-3, with D perhaps matching TRBD1 (5 bases). V was clipped by 0 bases and J by 2 bases, with 7 bases between them. The CDR3 is 14 residues long. The germline gives CDR1 SGHRS, CDR2 YFSETQ. CDR3 protein: CASSLEGLTDTQYF. The CDR3 nucleotides are TGCGCCAGCAGCTTGGAGGGGCTCACAGATACGCAGTATTTT.

This clonotype was seen ten or more times. The gene calls are TRBV19 and TRBJ1-2, with a tentative D call TRBD1 (6 bases). V was trimmed by 8 bases and J by 0 bases, leaving 13 bases between them. CDR3 length: 14 amino acids. The germline V gene encodes CDR1 LNHDA and CDR2 SQIVND (reference sequence). Written as DNA, the CDR3 is TGTGCCAGTCAACAGGGAAGAGCTAACTATGGCTACACCTTC. Protein sequence: CASQQGRANYGYTF.

This clonotype showed up many times. The genes are TRBV7-2 and TRBJ1-6, with 9 bases fitting TRBD1. With 4 bases clipped from V and 8 bases from J, the junction kept 6 bases outside the gene matches. Germline V gene sequence: CDR1 SGHTA, CDR2 FQGNSA. The CDR3 length is 15 residues. The CDR3 is CASSSVDRGDSPLHF. CDR3 nucleotides: TGTGCCAGCAGCTCCGTGGACAGGGGAGATTCACCCCTCCACTTT.

This clonotype was detected many times. The V call is TRBV29-1, the J call TRBJ2-1; 8 nucleotides line up with TRBD2. Per germline, CDR1 SQVTM and CDR2 ANQGSEA. V was clipped by 1 base and J by 4 bases; unmatched bases: 3. The CDR3 contains 14 residues. The CDR3 here is CSVEGSGKYNEQFF. As DNA, the CDR3 is TGCAGCGTTGAAGGTAGCGGGAAGTACAATGAGCAGTTCTTC.

The sample holds a few counts of this clonotype. V gene TRBV19 combines with J gene TRBJ2-4, with TRBD2 as a possible D gene (5 bases). There are 15 residues in the CDR3. Germline CDR1 LNHDA, CDR2 SQIVND (reference sequence). Trimming stripped 6 bases from V and 1 base from J, with 13 bases between. The CDR3 is CASRVVGSAKNIQYF. In DNA, the CDR3 is TGTGCCAGTAGGGTGGTGGGGAGCGCCAAAAACATTCAGTACTTC.

Many counts were recorded for this clonotype. The chain links TRBV5-1 to TRBJ2-1, with 9 bases identical to TRBD2. The trim removed 7 bases at V and 8 bases at J, leaving 7 bases unmatched. CDR1 and CDR2 from the germline V gene are SGHRS and YFSETQ. CDR3 length: 13 residues. CDR3 region: CASRLAATDEQFF. CDR3 coding DNA: TGCGCCAGCCGACTAGCGGCGACCGATGAGCAGTTCTTC.